This TCR beta chain is from a study of early T cells in non-severe SARS-CoV-2 infection (dated by TCRdb to about 2021). About the investigation overall: Because TCR sequencing was done on bulk RNA from unsorted whole blood, the alpha and beta chains could not be paired.

General study outcomes and caveats: VDJdb matching was skewed toward anti-spike CD8 responses, so virus-specific expansions were likely underestimated and private and CD4 specificities were missed.

This clonotype has a handful of counts. Its antigen specificity is not known. The sample holds no much larger clone one base away, and base qualities are not on file. Set within a cohort of healthcare workers in London, UK, this nested case-control study involved weekly PCR testing of nasopharyngeal swabs along with blood sampling. Between 23 and 31 March 2020, the week of the UK lockdown, healthcare workers were enrolled and then followed up weekly for as long as 16 weeks. Libraries were prepared through 5' RACE. TCRdb lists the instrument as NextSeq 500. The TCR library protocol attached unique molecular identifiers to individual cDNA molecules to correct for sequencing error and PCR bias. TCR alpha and beta chains were both sequenced, and the abundances of alpha and beta sequences in each sample were closely correlated with each other. The authors' pipeline ran thus. Decombinator V4 was used to annotate TCR sequences for V gene, J gene and CDR3. TCRs were defined as expanded if a significant change between any two time points was detected under a Poisson model with p below 0.0001. Abundances of TCRs were expressed as counts per million after normalisation to the total number of TCRs sequenced in each sample. VDJdb, accessed 1 November 2021, was searched for CMV, EBV and SARS-CoV-2 annotated TCRs, excluding TCRs annotated for multiple antigens. TCRdb passed the public sequencing reads through fastp at Q25 and MiXCR, retaining productive beta sequences. Each record represents a unique CDR3 protein, reported with the most common genes and DNA among its rows. For this entry, the V and J calls and clone size follow TCRdb and not the study's own pipeline. The sample table lists tens of thousands of distinct CDR3 sequences, roughly 8.2% of them with a count of one. The ten largest clones add up to roughly 13% of the sample.

The material was whole blood, obtained at baseline. The TCR sequence derives from an adult who was a healthcare worker with PCR-confirmed SARS-CoV-2 infection or an uninfected control (not recorded which).

The CDR3 sequence is CASGWGRLEETDTQYF. The DNA is as follows: TGTGCTAGTGGTTGGGGAAGACTAGAGGAAACAGATACGCAGTATTTT. This chain is built from TRBV12-5 and TRBJ2-3; the D gene is perhaps TRBD2, from 6 matching bases. The germline V gene yields LGHNT for CDR1 and FRNRAP for CDR2. V loses 4 bases, J loses 3 bases, and the germline ends lie 17 bases apart. The CDR3 starts with the cysteine, ends with the phenylalanine, and has 16 residues. Solely the CDR3 DNA is kept, with 48 bases framed from the first base.